Listed here is a single T cell receptor (beta chain). Donors were grouped by their self-reported clinical history. Each exposed participant met a COVID-19 case in the 2 weeks preceding study entry. This entry comes from a study of blood T cell repertoires in COVID-19. Study as a whole: The United States, Italy and Spain supplied acute and convalescent COVID-19 samples. PBMCs, B-cell-depleted T cells, or T cells provided the cDNA or gDNA that made up the material.

The repertoire was sequenced with immunoSEQ multiplex PCR; TCRdb's copy has only in-frame clones and lacks some. Of 230,000 or so clones detected, 85% appear once; the ten largest clones hold about 6.9%. The sample taken for sequencing was PBMCs or T cells enriched from blood (not recorded which). The receptor comes from a woman between 50 and 59 years old who had been exposed to COVID-19.

CDR3 nucleotides: TGTGCCAGCAGCATCAGTACAGGGGGTTTAAGAGAAAAACTGTTTTTT. This encodes CASSISTGGLREKLFF. The chain has TRBV5-5 and TRBJ1-4; TRBD1 aligns across 8 bases. Germline-derived CDR1 and CDR2 are SGHKS and YYEKEE (reference sequence). The CDR3 consists of 16 residues. With 4 bases clipped from V and 8 bases from J, the junction kept 13 bases outside the gene matches. Drawing the rest from reference TRBV5-5 and TRBJ1-4, the complete variable domain is DAGVTQSPTHLIKTRGQQVTLRCSPISGHKSVSWYQQVLGQGPQFIFQYYEKEERGRGNFPDRFSARQFPNYSSELNVNALLLGDSALYLCASSISTGGLREKLFFGSGTQLSVL.